This entry concerns a single T cell receptor (beta chain). What it binds is unknown. CDR1 and CDR2 from the germline V gene are MNHEY and SVGAGI. The CDR3 runs 15 residues. V was cut by 0 bases and J by 5 bases, with 13 bases left in between. This entry is derived from a study of Ad26.COV2.S vaccination and SARS-CoV-2 variants. Study-wide context: In the study, Ad26.COV2.S was injected intramuscularly once, or twice 56 days apart. Study results and limitations: Reported findings describe substantial breadth in spike-specific CD8+ and CD4+ T cell responses following vaccination.

Here immunoSEQ multiplex PCR was the method, and the copy in TCRdb shows in-frame clones only, minus some. The sample comprises a few hundred thousand clones, roughly four fifths of which are singletons, and approximately 7.8% rests with the top ten. Treatment specified: about 20 received Ad26.COV2.S at low or high dose, single or two shots; 5 received placebo; per-sample allocation not given. The study sampled participants on day 63 after the first vaccine or placebo injection. This adult donor, from Boston, was 18-55 years old. Sample: peripheral blood, taken in a trial of Ad26.COV2.S vaccine versus placebo. The TCR was taken from a person between 18 and 59 years old who received the Ad26.COV2.S COVID-19 vaccine or a placebo. The V and J genes are TRBV6-5 and TRBJ1-2; D perhaps matches TRBD1 (5 bases). The CDR3 DNA follows: TGTGCCAGCAGTTACTCCGGGACGGATATTTATGGCTACACCTTC. It translates to CASSYSGTDIYGYTF.